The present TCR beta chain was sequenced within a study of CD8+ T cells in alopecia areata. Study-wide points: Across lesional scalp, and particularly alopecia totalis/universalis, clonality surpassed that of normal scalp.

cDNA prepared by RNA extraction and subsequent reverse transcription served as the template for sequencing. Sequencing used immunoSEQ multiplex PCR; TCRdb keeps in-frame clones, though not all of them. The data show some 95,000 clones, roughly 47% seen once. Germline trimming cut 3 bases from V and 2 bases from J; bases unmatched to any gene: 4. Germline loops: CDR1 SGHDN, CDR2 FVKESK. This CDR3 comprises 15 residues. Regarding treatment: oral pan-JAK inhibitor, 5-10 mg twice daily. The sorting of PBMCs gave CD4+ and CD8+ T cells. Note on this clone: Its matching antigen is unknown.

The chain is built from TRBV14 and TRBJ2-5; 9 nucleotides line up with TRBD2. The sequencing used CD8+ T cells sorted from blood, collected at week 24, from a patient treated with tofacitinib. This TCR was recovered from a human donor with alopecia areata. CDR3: CASSQTSGSQETQYF. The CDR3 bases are TGTGCCAGCAGCCAGACTAGCGGAAGTCAAGAGACCCAGTACTTC.